Below are 24 T cell receptor beta chains sequenced from a single sample in a study of cytomegalovirus exposure and HLA in healthy donors. PCR involved 60 Vbeta and 13 Jbeta primers. Assay: immunoSEQ multiplex PCR; the TCRdb copy retains only in-frame clones and omits some. The sample has approximately 100,000 clones; roughly 70% are singletons. Sequencing was carried out using PBMCs. The receptors shown here come from a man between 40 and 49 years old in good health and CMV-seronegative.

The chain is built from TRBV9 and TRBJ2-3; 7 nucleotides agree with TRBD2. With 4 bases clipped from V and 5 bases from J, the junction kept 13 bases outside the gene matches. This CDR3 spans 16 amino acids. Germline V gene lookup returns CDR1 SGDLS and CDR2 YYNGEE. This chain's CDR3 is CASSPLSGLGIDTQYF. CDR3 bases: TGTGCCAGCAGCCCTCTTAGCGGGCTCGGGATAGATACGCAGTATTTT.

This chain uses TRBV4-3 with TRBJ1-1; D is unresolved. There are 15 residues in the CDR3. CDR1 LGHNA and CDR2 YSLEER come from the germline V gene. V lost 5 bases to trimming and J lost 2 bases, with 15 bases between them. For the CDR3, the DNA is TGCGCCAGCAGCGATCGGGGAGCCCTAAACACTGAAGCTTTCTTT. Its translation is CASSDRGALNTEAFF.

The gene calls are TRBV6-1 and TRBJ1-2; D remains unclear. The CDR3 covers 13 residues. V was cut by 1 base and J by 4 bases, with 7 bases left in between. Germline V CDR1 and CDR2: MNHNS, SASEGT. The CDR3 nucleotides are TGTGCCAGCAGTGAAGAATCTCTCTATGGCTACACCTTC. Translation gives CASSEESLYGYTF.

For this clone: The junction and the germline gene differ at one end; a read error may be behind it. The gene calls are TRBV7-9 and TRBJ2-7; 7 nucleotides match TRBD2. Germline V lookup: CDR1 SEHNR, CDR2 FQNEAQ (reference sequence). CDR3 length equals 18 residues. CDR3 sequence: CSSSPGGKGTLGRYEQYF. The CDR3 coding sequence is TGTTCCAGCAGCCCAGGAGGAAAGGGAACCCTCGGGAGGTACGAGCAGTACTTC.

The V gene is TRBV27, the J gene TRBJ1-5; 8 bases match TRBD1. The germline CDR1 and CDR2 sequences are MNHEY and SMNVEV (reference sequence). The trim removed 5 bases at V and 5 bases at J, leaving 5 bases unmatched. This CDR3 has 14 residues. The CDR3 spells CASSGQGPYQPQHF. The CDR3, as DNA: TGTGCCAGCAGTGGACAGGGACCCTATCAGCCCCAGCATTTT.

The genes are TRBV5-1 and TRBJ2-3; 9 bases fit TRBD2. V dropped 0 bases and J dropped 2; count of bases not matched to a gene: 7. There are 17 residues in the CDR3. CDR1 and CDR2 from the germline V gene are SGHRS and YFSETQ. CDR3: CASSLGSGGSHTDTQYF. Here the CDR3 DNA reads TGCGCCAGCAGCTTGGGTAGCGGGGGCTCTCACACAGATACGCAGTATTTT.

The chain has TRBV28 and TRBJ1-5; 9 positions agree with TRBD1. V gave up 5 bases and J gave up 0 bases; unmatched junction bases: 14. CDR1 is MDHEN, CDR2 SYDVKM, per germline. The CDR3 covers 19 residues. CDR3 coding DNA: TGTGCCAGCAGTGGGTTCGGGACAGGGTCGGCGTATAGCAATCAGCCCCAGCATTTT. Protein product: CASSGFGTGSAYSNQPQHF.

In its sample, this clone was seen a few times. The chain carries TRBV7-8 and TRBJ2-1; 7 bases agree with TRBD2. The CDR3 has 15 residues. Germline values: CDR1 SGHVS, CDR2 FQNEAQ. V gave up 0 bases and J gave up 8 bases; unmatched junction bases: 7. The CDR3 is CASSLAASGWDEQFF. As DNA, the CDR3 is TGTGCCAGCAGCTTAGCGGCTAGCGGTTGGGATGAGCAGTTCTTC.

The chain joins TRBV28 to TRBJ2-7; the match to TRBD2 covers 7 bases. V was clipped by 3 bases and J by 4 bases; unmatched bases: 3. The length of the CDR3 is 13 residues. From germline, CDR1 is MDHEN and CDR2 SYDVKM. The chain's CDR3 is CASSLGGEYEQYF. The CDR3 DNA reads TGTGCCAGCAGTTTGGGAGGGGAATACGAGCAGTACTTC.

This chain uses TRBV7-6 with TRBJ2-3; no reliable D call. CDR3 length: 13 residues. The ends were cut back, 4 bases at V and 6 bases at J, with 11 bases in the middle. The germline V gene encodes CDR1 SGHVS and CDR2 FNYEAQ. The CDR3 region is CASSSGITDTQYF. The CDR3 nucleotides read TGTGCCAGCAGCTCCGGTATTACTGATACGCAGTATTTT.

V and J are TRBV7-2 and TRBJ2-1, with a tentative D call TRBD1 (7 bases). The CDR3 spans 15 residues. Germline CDR1 is SGHTA and CDR2 is FQGNSA. V lost 5 bases and J lost 4, with 15 bases in between. The CDR3 DNA reads as TGTGCCAGCAGCCAGGAGGGGGCCGGGTACAATGAGCAGTTCTTC. Translation: CASSQEGAGYNEQFF.

The chain carries TRBV6-5 and TRBJ2-1; 12 positions agree with TRBD2. Trimming at V came to 4 bases and at J to 4 bases, leaving 5 bases not matched to a gene. CDR1 MNHEY and CDR2 SVGAGI come from the germline V gene. The CDR3 totals 16 residues. CDR3 region: CASSSTSGGTYNEQFF. CDR3 sequence (DNA): TGTGCCAGCAGTTCCACTAGCGGGGGGACGTACAATGAGCAGTTCTTC.

This clone has a single count. At one end the junction does not follow the germline gene, possibly because of a read error. The chain combines TRBV29-1 with TRBJ1-2; 9 nucleotides align to TRBD1. This CDR3 comprises 15 residues. CDR1 and CDR2 (germline): SQVTM, ANQGSEA. The DNA for the CDR3 is TGCCGCGTTGAGCTAAGGGACAGGGAGGACTATGGCTACACCTTC. It specifies CRVELRDREDYGYTF.

This clone showed up just once. The chain is built from TRBV6-6 and TRBJ2-1; possibly TRBD2 for D (6 bases). Germline V gene sequence: CDR1 MNHNY, CDR2 SVGAGI (reference sequence). The V end lost 0 bases, the J end lost 8 bases, and 11 bases lay between the germline ends. This CDR3 is built from 14 residues. CDR3 protein: CASSYSGGADEQFF. The CDR3 DNA follows: TGTGCCAGCAGTTACTCGGGCGGGGCCGATGAGCAGTTCTTC.

V is TRBV6-6 and J is TRBJ1-5; possibly TRBD1 for D (6 bases). The CDR3 is made up of 14 amino acids. The germline V and J ends were trimmed by 2 bases and 6 bases, with 11 bases remaining between them. CDR1 MNHNY and CDR2 SVGAGI come from the germline V gene (reference sequence). The CDR3 DNA follows: TGTGCCAGCAGTTACGGGCAGGGGTCTCAGCCCCAGCATTTT. Translating it yields CASSYGQGSQPQHF.

This chain links TRBV7-9 with TRBJ2-5; tentatively, D is TRBD2 (6 bases). The germline gives CDR1 SEHNR, CDR2 FQNEAQ (reference sequence). The CDR3 sequence is 15 residues long. V shed 5 bases and J shed 2 bases, with 15 bases lying between them. The chain's CDR3 is CASSPSPGTQETQYF. In nucleotides, the CDR3 is TGTGCCAGCAGCCCCAGCCCCGGGACTCAAGAGACCCAGTACTTC. The full variable domain, with the rest looked up from reference TRBV7-9 and TRBJ2-5, is DTGVSQNPRHKITKRGQNVTFRCDPISEHNRLYWYRQTLGQGPEFLTYFQNEAQLEKSRLLSDRFSAERPKGSFSTLEIQRTEQGDSAMYLCASSPSPGTQETQYFGPGTRLLVL.

This sequence joins TRBV15 and TRBJ1-4, with 12 bases fitting TRBD1. This CDR3 comprises 15 residues. CDR1 is LNHNV and CDR2 is YYDKDF in the germline V gene (reference sequence). V shed 1 base and J 8 bases; nucleotides not matched to a gene: 2. CDR3 residues: CATSRGDRGREKLFF. Written as DNA, the CDR3 is TGTGCCACCAGCAGAGGGGACAGGGGGCGAGAAAAACTGTTTTTT.

V gene TRBV5-4 combines with J gene TRBJ1-4; D remains unclear. The V end lost 0 bases, the J end lost 4 bases, and 4 bases lay between the germline ends. CDR3 size: 13 residues. Germline V gene sequence: CDR1 SGHNT, CDR2 YYREEE (reference sequence). In DNA form, the CDR3 reads TGTGCCAGCAGCTTGGACAGTAATGAAAAACTGTTTTTT. It encodes CASSLDSNEKLFF.

The V gene is TRBV7-9, the J gene TRBJ1-1; TRBD1 might be the D (6 bases). The V and J ends lost 5 bases and 8 bases respectively, with 18 bases between them. The CDR3 spans 14 residues. Germline V lookup: CDR1 SEHNR, CDR2 FQNEAQ (reference sequence). This chain's CDR3 is CASSQTGQWSEAFF. CDR3 in DNA: TGTGCCAGCAGCCAAACCGGACAGTGGTCCGAAGCTTTCTTT.

This clone came up a few times. V gene TRBV5-5 combines with J gene TRBJ1-1; D perhaps matches TRBD1 (6 bases). Germline assignment: CDR1 SGHKS and CDR2 YYEKEE (reference sequence). Trimming removed 2 bases from V and 4 bases from J, with 15 bases in between. CDR3 length equals 15 residues. For the CDR3, the DNA is TGTGCCAGCAGCTTAGGGAGAGGGGGGGTCACTGAAGCTTTCTTT. It is translated as CASSLGRGGVTEAFF.

The rearrangement joins TRBV7-8 to TRBJ1-1, with D perhaps matching TRBD1 (5 bases). The CDR3 is made up of 17 amino acids. Germline CDR1 and CDR2: SGHVS and FQNEAQ. V lost 5 bases and J lost 3, with 22 bases in between. The CDR3 DNA is TGTGCCAGCAGCCCAATTGGGGGGGGTCCTGCCTACACTGAAGCTTTCTTT. Its protein is CASSPIGGGPAYTEAFF.

The chain uses TRBV19 and TRBJ1-6; D is perhaps TRBD1 (6 bases). Trimming shortened V by 3 bases and J by 11 bases, and 20 bases separated the two germline ends. The CDR3 has 16 residues. CDR1 LNHDA and CDR2 SQIVND come from the germline V gene (reference sequence). In DNA form, the CDR3 reads TGTGCCAGTAGTATTTTTGGGGGCCACCTAGATGCACCCCTCCACTTT. This codes for CASSIFGGHLDAPLHF. The full variable domain, rest sourced from reference TRBV19 and TRBJ1-6, is DGGITQSPKYLFRKEGQNVTLSCEQNLNHDAMYWYRQDPGQGLRLIYYSQIVNDFQKGDIAEGYSVSREKKESFPLTVTSAQKNPTAFYLCASSIFGGHLDAPLHFGNGTRLTVT.

This chain links TRBV28 with TRBJ1-1, with unresolved D. The CDR3 length is 15 residues. V lost 3 bases and J 5 bases, leaving 16 bases between the germline ends. Germline V gene lookup returns CDR1 MDHEN and CDR2 SYDVKM. The CDR3 DNA follows: TGTGCCAGCAGTTTTTTGCCCTTCCAGTTGACTGAAGCTTTCTTT. Protein: CASSFLPFQLTEAFF.

V and J are TRBV7-2 and TRBJ2-7, with D perhaps matching TRBD2 (7 bases). V was shortened by 6 bases and J by 2 bases, with 23 bases between the two germline ends. This CDR3 has 17 amino acids. The germline V gene encodes CDR1 SGHTA and CDR2 FQGNSA. The CDR3 loop is CASSPTRGAGVTYEQYF. DNA for the CDR3: TGTGCCAGCAGTCCGACCCGGGGGGCGGGGGTCACCTACGAGCAGTACTTC.